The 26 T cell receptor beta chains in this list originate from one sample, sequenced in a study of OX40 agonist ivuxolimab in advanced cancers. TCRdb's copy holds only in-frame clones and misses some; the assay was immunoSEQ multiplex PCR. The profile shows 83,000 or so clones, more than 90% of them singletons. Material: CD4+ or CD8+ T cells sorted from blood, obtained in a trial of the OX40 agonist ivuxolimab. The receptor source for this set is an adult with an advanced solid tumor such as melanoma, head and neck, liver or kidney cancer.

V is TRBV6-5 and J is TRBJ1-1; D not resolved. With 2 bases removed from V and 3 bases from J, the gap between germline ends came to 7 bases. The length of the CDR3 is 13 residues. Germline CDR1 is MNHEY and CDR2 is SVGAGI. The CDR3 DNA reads TGTGCCAGCAGTTACATGTCTTACACTGAAGCTTTCTTT. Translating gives CASSYMSYTEAFF.

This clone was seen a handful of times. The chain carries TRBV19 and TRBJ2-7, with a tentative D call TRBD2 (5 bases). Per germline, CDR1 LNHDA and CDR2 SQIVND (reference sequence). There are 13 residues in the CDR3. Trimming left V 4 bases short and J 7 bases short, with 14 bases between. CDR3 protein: CASSRGDLREQYF. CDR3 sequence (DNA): TGTGCCAGTAGTAGGGGAGATCTACGGGAGCAGTACTTC. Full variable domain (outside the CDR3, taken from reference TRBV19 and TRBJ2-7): DGGITQSPKYLFRKEGQNVTLSCEQNLNHDAMYWYRQDPGQGLRLIYYSQIVNDFQKGDIAEGYSVSREKKESFPLTVTSAQKNPTAFYLCASSRGDLREQYFGPGTRLTVT.

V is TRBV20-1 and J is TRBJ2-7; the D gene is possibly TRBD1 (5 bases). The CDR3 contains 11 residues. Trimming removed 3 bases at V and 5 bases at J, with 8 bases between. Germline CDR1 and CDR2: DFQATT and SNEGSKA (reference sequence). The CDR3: CSASQGDEQYF. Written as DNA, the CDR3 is TGCAGTGCTAGTCAGGGCGACGAGCAGTACTTC.

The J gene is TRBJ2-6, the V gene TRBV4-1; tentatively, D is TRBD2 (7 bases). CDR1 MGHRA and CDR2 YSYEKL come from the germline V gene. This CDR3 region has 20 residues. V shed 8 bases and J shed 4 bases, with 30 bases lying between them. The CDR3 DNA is TGCGCCAGCTCTCCAAGAGGGGGGGAGGACGTGGGCTCAGGGGCCAACGTCCTGACTTTC. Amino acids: CASSPRGGEDVGSGANVLTF.

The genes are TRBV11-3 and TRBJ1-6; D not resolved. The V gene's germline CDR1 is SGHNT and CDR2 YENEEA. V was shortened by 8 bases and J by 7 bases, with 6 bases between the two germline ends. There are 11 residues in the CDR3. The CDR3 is CASGLNSPLHF. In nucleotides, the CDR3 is TGTGCCAGCGGACTGAATTCACCCCTCCACTTT. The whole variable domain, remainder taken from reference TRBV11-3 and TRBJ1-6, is EAGVVQSPRYKIIEKKQPVAFWCNPISGHNTLYWYLQNLGQGPELLIRYENEEAVDDSQLPKDRFSAERLKGVDSTLKIQPAELGDSAVYLCASGLNSPLHFGNGTRLTVT.

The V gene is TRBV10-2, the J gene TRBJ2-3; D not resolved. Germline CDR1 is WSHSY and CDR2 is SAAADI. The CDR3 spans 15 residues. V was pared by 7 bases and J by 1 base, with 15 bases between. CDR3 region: CASTGLGRGTDTQYF. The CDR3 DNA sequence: TGCGCCAGCACCGGATTAGGCAGAGGCACAGATACGCAGTATTTT.

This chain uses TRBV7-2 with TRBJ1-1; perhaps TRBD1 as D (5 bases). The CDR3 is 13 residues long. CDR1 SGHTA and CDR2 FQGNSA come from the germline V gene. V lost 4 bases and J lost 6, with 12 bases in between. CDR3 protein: CASSSGGGAEAFF. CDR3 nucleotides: TGTGCCAGCAGCTCCGGGGGGGGAGCTGAAGCTTTCTTT.

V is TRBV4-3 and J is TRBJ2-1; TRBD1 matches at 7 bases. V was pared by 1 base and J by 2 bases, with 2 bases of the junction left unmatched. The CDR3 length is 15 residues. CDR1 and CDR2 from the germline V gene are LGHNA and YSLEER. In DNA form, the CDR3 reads TGCGCCAGCAGCCAAGGACAGGGCCCCTACAATGAGCAGTTCTTC. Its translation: CASSQGQGPYNEQFF.

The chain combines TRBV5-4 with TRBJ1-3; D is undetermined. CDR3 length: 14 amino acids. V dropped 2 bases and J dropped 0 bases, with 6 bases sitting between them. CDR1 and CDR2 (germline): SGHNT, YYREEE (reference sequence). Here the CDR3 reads CASSFWGSGNTIYF. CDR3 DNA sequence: TGTGCCAGCAGCTTTTGGGGCTCTGGAAACACCATATATTTT. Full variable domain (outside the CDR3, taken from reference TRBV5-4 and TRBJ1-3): ETGVTQSPTHLIKTRGQQVTLRCSSQSGHNTVSWYQQALGQGPQFIFQYYREEENGRGNFPPRFSGLQFPNYSSELNVNALELDDSALYLCASSFWGSGNTIYFGEGSWLTVV.

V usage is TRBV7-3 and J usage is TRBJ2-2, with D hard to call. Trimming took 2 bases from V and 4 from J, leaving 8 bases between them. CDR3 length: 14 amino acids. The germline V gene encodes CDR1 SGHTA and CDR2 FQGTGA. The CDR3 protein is CASSLSSGTGELFF. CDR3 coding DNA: TGTGCCAGCAGCTTATCGTCGGGCACCGGGGAGCTGTTTTTT.

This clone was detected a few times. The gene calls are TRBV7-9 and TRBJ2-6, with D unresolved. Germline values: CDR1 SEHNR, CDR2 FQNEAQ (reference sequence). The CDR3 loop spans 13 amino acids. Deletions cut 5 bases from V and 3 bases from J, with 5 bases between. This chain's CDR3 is CASSLVGANVLTF. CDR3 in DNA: TGTGCCAGCAGCCTGGTTGGGGCCAACGTCCTGACTTTC.

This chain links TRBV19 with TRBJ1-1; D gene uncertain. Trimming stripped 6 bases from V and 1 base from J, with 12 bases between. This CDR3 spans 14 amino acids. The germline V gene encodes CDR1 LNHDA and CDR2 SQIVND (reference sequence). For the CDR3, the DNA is TGTGCCAGTAGGAAGGTGACGGGGAACACTGAAGCTTTCTTT. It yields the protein CASRKVTGNTEAFF.

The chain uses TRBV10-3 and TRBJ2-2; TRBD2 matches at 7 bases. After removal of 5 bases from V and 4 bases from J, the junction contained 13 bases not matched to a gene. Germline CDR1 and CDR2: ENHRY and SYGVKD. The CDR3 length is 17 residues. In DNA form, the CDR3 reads TGTGCCATCAGTACTAGCGTATCTTCTAGCAGCACCGGGGAGCTGTTTTTT. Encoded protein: CAISTSVSSSSTGELFF.

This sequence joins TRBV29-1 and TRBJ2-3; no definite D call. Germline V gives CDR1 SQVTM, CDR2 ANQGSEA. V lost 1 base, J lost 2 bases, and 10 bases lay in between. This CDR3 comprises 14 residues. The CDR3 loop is CSVEASGHTDTQYF. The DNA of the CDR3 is TGCAGCGTTGAAGCCTCCGGGCACACAGATACGCAGTATTTT.

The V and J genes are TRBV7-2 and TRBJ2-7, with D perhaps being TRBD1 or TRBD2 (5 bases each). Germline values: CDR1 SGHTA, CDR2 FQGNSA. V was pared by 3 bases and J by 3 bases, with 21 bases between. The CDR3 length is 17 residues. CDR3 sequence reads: CASSLRVGPKEDYEQYF. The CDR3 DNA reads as TGTGCCAGCAGCTTGAGGGTGGGACCAAAGGAGGACTACGAGCAGTACTTC.

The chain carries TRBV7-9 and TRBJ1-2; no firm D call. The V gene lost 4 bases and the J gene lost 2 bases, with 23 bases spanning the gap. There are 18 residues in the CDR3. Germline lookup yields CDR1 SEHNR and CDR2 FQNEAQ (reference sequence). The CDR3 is CASSSNWEGDPPNYGYTF. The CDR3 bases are TGTGCCAGCAGCTCGAATTGGGAGGGCGACCCACCGAACTATGGCTACACCTTC. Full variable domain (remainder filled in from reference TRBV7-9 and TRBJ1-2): DTGVSQNPRHKITKRGQNVTFRCDPISEHNRLYWYRQTLGQGPEFLTYFQNEAQLEKSRLLSDRFSAERPKGSFSTLEIQRTEQGDSAMYLCASSSNWEGDPPNYGYTFGSGTRLTVV.

DNA of the CDR3: TGTGCCAGCAGCTTACGGGGAGGAGAGCAGTTCTTC. Translated, it gives CASSLRGGEQFF. The rearrangement joins TRBV7-6 to TRBJ2-1; D is perhaps TRBD2 (6 bases). The CDR3 is 12 amino acids. V was shortened by 2 bases and J by 10 bases, with 9 bases between the two germline ends. Germline lookup yields CDR1 SGHVS and CDR2 FNYEAQ.

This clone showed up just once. CDR3 nucleotide sequence: TGTGCCAGCAGCCTCAATAGCGGCACAGATACGCAGTATTTT. Translation gives CASSLNSGTDTQYF. V is TRBV7-8 and J is TRBJ2-3; weak D call: TRBD2 (5 bases). This CDR3 is 14 amino acids long. Germline assignment: CDR1 SGHVS and CDR2 FQNEAQ. V shed 5 bases and J shed 1 base, with 10 bases lying between them.

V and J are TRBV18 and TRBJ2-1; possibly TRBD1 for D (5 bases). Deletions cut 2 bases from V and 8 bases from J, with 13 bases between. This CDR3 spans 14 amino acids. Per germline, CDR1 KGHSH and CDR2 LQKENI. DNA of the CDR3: TGTGCCAGCTCACCAATGCCAGGGATTCATGAGCAGTTCTTC. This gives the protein CASSPMPGIHEQFF.

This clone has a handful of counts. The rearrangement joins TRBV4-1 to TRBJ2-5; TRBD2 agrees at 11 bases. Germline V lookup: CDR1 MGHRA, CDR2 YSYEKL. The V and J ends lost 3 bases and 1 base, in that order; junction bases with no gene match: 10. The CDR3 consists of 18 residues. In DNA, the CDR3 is TGCGCCAGCAGCCAGTTACTAGCGGGAGTGGGGTTCCAAGAGACCCAGTACTTC. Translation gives CASSQLLAGVGFQETQYF.

CDR3 coding DNA: TGTGCCAGCAGCGGACAGGTAGGTCGCAATGAGCAGTTCTTC. It codes for CASSGQVGRNEQFF. The genes are TRBV9 and TRBJ2-1; tentatively, D is TRBD1 (6 bases). V was pared by 3 bases and J by 6 bases, with 13 bases between. The length of the CDR3 is 14 residues. Germline CDR1 is SGDLS and CDR2 is YYNGEE.

Here the CDR3 DNA reads TGTGCCAGCAGTGTCAGGGGTAAGACAGATACGCAGTATTTT. This translates into CASSVRGKTDTQYF. This chain links TRBV6-1 with TRBJ2-3; tentatively, D is TRBD1 (6 bases). V was shortened by 4 bases and J by 3 bases, with 11 bases between the two germline ends. This CDR3 region has 14 residues. Germline CDR1 reads MNHNS; CDR2 reads SASEGT.

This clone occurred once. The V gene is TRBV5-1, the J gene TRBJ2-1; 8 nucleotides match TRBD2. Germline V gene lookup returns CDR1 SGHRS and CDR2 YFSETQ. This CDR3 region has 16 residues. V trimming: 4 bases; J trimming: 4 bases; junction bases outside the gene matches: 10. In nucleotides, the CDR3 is TGCGCCAGCAGCGGCGAGGCCGGGGGGGCTTACAATGAGCAGTTCTTC. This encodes CASSGEAGGAYNEQFF.

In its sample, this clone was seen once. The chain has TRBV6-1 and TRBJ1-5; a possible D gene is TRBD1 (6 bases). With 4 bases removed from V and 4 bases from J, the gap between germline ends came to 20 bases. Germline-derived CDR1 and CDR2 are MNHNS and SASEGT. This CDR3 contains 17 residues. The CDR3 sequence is CASSGGKGGKGNQPQHF. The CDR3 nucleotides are TGTGCCAGCAGTGGGGGTAAGGGGGGGAAAGGGAATCAGCCCCAGCATTTT.

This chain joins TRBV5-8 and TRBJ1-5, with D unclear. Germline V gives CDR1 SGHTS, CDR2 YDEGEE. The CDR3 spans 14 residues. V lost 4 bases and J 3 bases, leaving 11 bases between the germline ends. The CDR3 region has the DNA TGTGCCAGCAGCGGGGAACGGGACAATCAGCCCCAGCATTTT. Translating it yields CASSGERDNQPQHF.

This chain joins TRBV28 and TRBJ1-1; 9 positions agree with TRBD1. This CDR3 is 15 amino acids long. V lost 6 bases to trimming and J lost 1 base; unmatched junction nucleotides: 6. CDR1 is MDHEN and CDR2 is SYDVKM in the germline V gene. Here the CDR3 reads CASSRPGQGNTEAFF. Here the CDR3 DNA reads TGTGCCAGCAGCCGACCGGGACAGGGGAACACTGAAGCTTTCTTT. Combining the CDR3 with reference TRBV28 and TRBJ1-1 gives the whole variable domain DVKVTQSSRYLVKRTGEKVFLECVQDMDHENMFWYRQDPGLGLRLIYFSYDVKMKEKGDIPEGYSVSREKKERFSLILESASTNQTSMYLCASSRPGQGNTEAFFGQGTRLTVV.